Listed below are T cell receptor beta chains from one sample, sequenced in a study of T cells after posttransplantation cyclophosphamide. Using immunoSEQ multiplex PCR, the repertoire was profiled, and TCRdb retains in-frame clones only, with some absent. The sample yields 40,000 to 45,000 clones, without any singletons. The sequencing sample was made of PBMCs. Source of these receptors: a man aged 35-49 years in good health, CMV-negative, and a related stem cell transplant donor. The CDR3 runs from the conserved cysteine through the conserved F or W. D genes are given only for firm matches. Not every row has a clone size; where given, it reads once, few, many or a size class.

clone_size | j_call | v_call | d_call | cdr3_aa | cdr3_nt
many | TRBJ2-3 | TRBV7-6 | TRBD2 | CASSPRLAGLSTDTQYF | TGTGCCAGCAGCCCGCGACTAGCGGGACTCAGCACAGATACGCAGTATTTT
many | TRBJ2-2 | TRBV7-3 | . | CASSQSQGSGELFF | TGTGCCAGCAGCCAAAGTCAGGGGTCCGGGGAGCTGTTTTTT
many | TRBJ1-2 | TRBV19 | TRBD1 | CASSIAQGARGYTF | TGTGCCAGTAGTATCGCCCAGGGGGCAAGGGGCTACACCTTC
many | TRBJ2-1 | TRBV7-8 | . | CASSLAGGWQEYNEQFF | TGTGCCAGCAGCTTAGCGGGAGGATGGCAGGAGTACAATGAGCAGTTCTTC
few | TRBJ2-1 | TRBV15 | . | CATSRGGLANEQFF | TGTGCCACCAGCAGGGGGGGGCTGGCCAATGAGCAGTTCTTC
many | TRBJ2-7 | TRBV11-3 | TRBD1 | CASSPGTDTYEQYF | TGTGCCAGCAGCCCCGGGACAGACACCTACGAGCAGTACTTC
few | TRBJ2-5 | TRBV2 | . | CASSEAFLRTVGTQYF | TGTGCCAGCAGTGAAGCGTTCCTCCGGACAGTCGGGACCCAGTACTTC
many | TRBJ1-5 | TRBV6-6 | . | CASSYSPGDSNQPQHF | TGTGCCAGCAGTTACTCGCCCGGGGATAGCAATCAGCCCCAGCATTTT
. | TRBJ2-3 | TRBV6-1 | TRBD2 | CASSEIAGGTDTQYF | TGTGCCAGCAGTGAAATAGCGGGAGGGACAGATACGCAGTATTTT
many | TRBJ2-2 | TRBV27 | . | CASSLMRGGGELFF | TGTGCCAGCAGTTTAATGCGGGGAGGCGGGGAGCTGTTTTTT
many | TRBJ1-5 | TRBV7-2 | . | CASSPRVNQPQHF | TGTGCCAGCAGCCCCCGGGTCAATCAGCCCCAGCATTTT
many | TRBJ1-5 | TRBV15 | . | CATSSGDYSNQPQHF | TGTGCCACCAGCAGTGGGGACTATAGCAATCAGCCCCAGCATTTT
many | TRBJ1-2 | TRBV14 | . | CASSQDRHGYGYTF | TGTGCCAGCAGCCAAGATCGTCACGGGTATGGCTACACCTTC
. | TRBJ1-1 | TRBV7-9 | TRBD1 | CASSLPPTQGTMNTEAFF | TGTGCCAGCAGCTTACCCCCCACACAGGGGACAATGAACACTGAAGCTTTCTTT
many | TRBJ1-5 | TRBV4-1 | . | CASSQGVGQQPQHF | TGCGCCAGCAGCCAAGGGGTTGGGCAACAGCCCCAGCATTTT
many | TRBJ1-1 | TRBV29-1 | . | CSVEDYYGEAFF | TGCAGCGTTGAAGATTACTACGGTGAAGCTTTCTTT
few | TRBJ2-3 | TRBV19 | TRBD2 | CASSRGTSGSTRYF | TGTGCCAGTAGTCGGGGGACTAGCGGGAGTACGCGGTATTTT
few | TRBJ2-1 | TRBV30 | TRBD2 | CAWSQTGLAGGTSSYNEQFF | TGTGCCTGGAGCCAAACAGGACTAGCGGGAGGGACGAGCTCCTACAATGAGCAGTTCTTC
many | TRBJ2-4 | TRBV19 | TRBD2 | CASSLAGGQGKNIQYF | TGTGCCAGTAGTTTAGCGGGAGGGCAAGGCAAAAACATTCAGTACTTC
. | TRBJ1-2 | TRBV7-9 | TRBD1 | CASSIPGTGDYGYTF | TGTGCCAGCAGCATTCCCGGGACAGGGGACTATGGCTACACCTTC
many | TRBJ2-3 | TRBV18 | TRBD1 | CASSPRQGGYTQYF | TGTGCCAGCTCACCCCGACAGGGGGGATATACGCAGTATTTT
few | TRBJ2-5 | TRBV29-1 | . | CSVDSGGETQYF | TGCAGCGTTGATTCAGGGGGGGAGACCCAGTACTTC
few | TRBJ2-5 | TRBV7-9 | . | CASSFLPGQETQYF | TGTGCCAGCAGCTTCCTTCCCGGGCAAGAGACCCAGTACTTC
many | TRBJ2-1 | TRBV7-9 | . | CASRPPWAGLDNEQFF | TGTGCCAGCAGACCGCCTTGGGCAGGGTTAGACAATGAGCAGTTCTTC
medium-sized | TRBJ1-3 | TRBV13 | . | CASSIGLSGNTIYF | TGTGCCAGCAGCATCGGACTCTCTGGAAACACCATATATTTT
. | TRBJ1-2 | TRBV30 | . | CAWAVDTYGYTF | TGTGCCTGGGCCGTAGACACCTATGGCTACACCTTC
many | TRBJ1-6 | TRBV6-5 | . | CAAGQENSPLHF | TGTGCCGCGGGGCAGGAAAATTCACCCCTCCACTTT
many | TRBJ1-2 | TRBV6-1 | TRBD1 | CASSRDSAYGYTF | TGTGCCAGCAGTAGGGACAGCGCCTATGGCTACACCTTC
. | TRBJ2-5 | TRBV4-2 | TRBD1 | CASSPIGTGGETQYF | TGTGCCAGCAGCCCAATTGGGACAGGGGGAGAGACCCAGTACTTC
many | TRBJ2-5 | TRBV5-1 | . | CASSPTGRSEVETQYF | TGCGCCAGCAGCCCCACAGGACGGTCAGAGGTAGAGACCCAGTACTTC